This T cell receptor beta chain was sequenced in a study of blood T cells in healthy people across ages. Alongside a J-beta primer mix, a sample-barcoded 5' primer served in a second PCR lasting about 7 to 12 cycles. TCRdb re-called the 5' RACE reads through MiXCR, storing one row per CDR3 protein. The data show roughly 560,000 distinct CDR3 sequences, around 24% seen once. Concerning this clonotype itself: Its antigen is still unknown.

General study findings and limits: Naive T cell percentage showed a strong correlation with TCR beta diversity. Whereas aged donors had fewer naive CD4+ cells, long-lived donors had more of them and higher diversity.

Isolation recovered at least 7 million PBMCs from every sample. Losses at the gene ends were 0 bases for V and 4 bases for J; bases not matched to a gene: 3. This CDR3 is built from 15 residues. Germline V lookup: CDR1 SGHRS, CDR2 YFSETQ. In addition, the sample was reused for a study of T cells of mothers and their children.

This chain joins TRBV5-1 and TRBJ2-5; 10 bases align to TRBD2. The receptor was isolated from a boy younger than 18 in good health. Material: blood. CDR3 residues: CASSLELAGRETQYF. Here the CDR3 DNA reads TGCGCCAGCAGCTTGGAACTAGCGGGGAGAGAGACCCAGTACTTC.